This T cell receptor beta chain originates from a study of blood T cell repertoires in COVID-19. Study as a whole: The United States, Italy and Spain were the sources of the acute and convalescent COVID-19 samples. The cDNA or gDNA used as material had been derived from T cells, B-cell-depleted T cells, or PBMCs.

V was cut by 1 base and J by 2 bases, with 10 bases left in between. The CDR3 has 14 residues. Per the germline V gene, CDR1 is SGHDT and CDR2 is YYEEEE. Authors' analysis steps: Counts of nucleated cells, estimated from reference gene primer amplification, were obtained. Only in-frame clones appear in the TCRdb table, and some are missing; sequencing was by immunoSEQ multiplex PCR. The V and J calls and clone size are taken from that table; D and trimming were inferred from the DNA. The sample records about 280,000 clones, around 90% being singletons. The sample comprised peripheral blood. This sequence joins TRBV5-6 and TRBJ2-7, with a tentative D call TRBD1 (6 bases). This TCR came from a man between 18 and 29 years old with active or convalescent COVID-19. The CDR3 here is CASSLIAGAYEQYF. The CDR3 nucleotides are TGTGCCAGCAGCTTGATTGCAGGGGCCTACGAGCAGTACTTC.